Each of the 8 T cell receptor beta chains below was sequenced from the same sample in a study of cytomegalovirus exposure and HLA in healthy donors. It was with 60 Vbeta and 13 Jbeta primers that the PCR ran. Sequencing was performed with immunoSEQ multiplex PCR; in TCRdb, only in-frame clones are kept and a portion is missing. The data hold over 55,000 clones, with 70% to 90% observed a single time. Material for sequencing was PBMCs. The receptor source for this set is a male donor in good health and CMV-seronegative.

V is TRBV2 and J is TRBJ2-7; weak D call: TRBD2 (7 bases). Germline V gives CDR1 SNHLY, CDR2 FYNNEI. This CDR3 is 16 amino acids long. V was trimmed by 2 bases and J by 6 bases, leaving 20 bases between them. For the CDR3, the DNA is TGTGCCAGCAGTGAACGAGGTGGGGGGGCCGTATCCGAGCAGTACTTC. Protein: CASSERGGGAVSEQYF. Together with reference TRBV2 and TRBJ2-7, the CDR3 gives the full variable domain: EPEVTQTPSHQVTQMGQEVILRCVPISNHLYFYWYRQILGQKVEFLVSFYNNEISEKSEIFDDQFSVERPDGSNFTLKIRSTKLEDSAMYFCASSERGGGAVSEQYFGPGTRLTVT.

The rearrangement links TRBV11-2 to TRBJ1-5; a possible D gene is TRBD1 (5 bases). This CDR3 is built from 15 residues. The V end lost 3 bases, the J end lost 5 bases, and 14 bases lay between the germline ends. Germline V gene data show CDR1 as SGHAT and CDR2 as FQNNGV. In DNA, the CDR3 is TGTGCCAGCAGCTTTGGGCAGGGCTCCGATCAGCCCCAGCATTTT. Amino acids: CASSFGQGSDQPQHF.

CDR3 sequence: CAISESMEGGYTF. The CDR3 region has the DNA TGTGCCATCAGTGAGTCGATGGAGGGGGGCTACACCTTC. The chain combines TRBV10-3 with TRBJ1-2; D is possibly TRBD1 (5 bases). The V end was cut by 0 bases, the J end by 8 bases, with 10 bases between. Germline CDR1 ENHRY, CDR2 SYGVKD. CDR3 length: 13 residues.

This chain links TRBV4-2 with TRBJ2-2, with 8 bases lining up with TRBD1. There are 19 residues in the CDR3. CDR1 and CDR2 from the germline V gene are LGHNA and YNFKEQ. V lost 3 bases, J lost 8 bases, and 20 bases stayed unmatched. Here the CDR3 reads CASSQREQGVYTSAGELFF. The CDR3 DNA sequence: TGTGCCAGCAGCCAGCGGGAACAGGGGGTATATACTTCGGCTGGGGAGCTGTTTTTT.

The J gene is TRBJ2-7, the V gene TRBV5-6; possible D gene TRBD1, 5 bases. Trimming left V 1 base short and J 3 bases short, with 11 bases between. In germline, CDR1 is SGHDT, CDR2 YYEEEE. The CDR3 spans 14 residues. CDR3 amino acids: CASSLRTGDYEQYF. DNA for the CDR3: TGTGCCAGCAGCTTGCGCACAGGAGACTACGAGCAGTACTTC.

This chain joins TRBV19 and TRBJ2-7, with 7 nucleotides matching TRBD1. Germline V gives CDR1 LNHDA, CDR2 SQIVND (reference sequence). V lost 5 bases to trimming and J lost 3 bases; unmatched junction nucleotides: 4. CDR3 length: 13 residues. The CDR3 bases are TGTGCCAGTAGTCCGGGGACAGTCTACGAGCAGTACTTC. This gives the protein CASSPGTVYEQYF.

This clone was observed a handful of times. V and J are TRBV11-2 and TRBJ2-7; possible D gene TRBD1, 5 bases. CDR1 and CDR2 (germline): SGHAT, FQNNGV. Deletions cut 5 bases from V and 2 bases from J, with 13 bases between. The CDR3 runs to 14 residues. DNA of the CDR3: TGTGCCAGCAGCCGCGGCCAGGGTCCCTACGAGCAGTACTTC. Protein sequence: CASSRGQGPYEQYF.

The chain uses TRBV7-2 and TRBJ2-5, with 11 bases identical to TRBD2. V shed 5 bases and J 3 bases; nucleotides not matched to a gene: 11. The CDR3 loop spans 17 amino acids. CDR1 and CDR2 (germline): SGHTA, FQGNSA. The CDR3 DNA reads as TGTGCCAGCAGCCTCACCCCGGGACTAGCGGCAAAAGAGACCCAGTACTTC. It is translated as CASSLTPGLAAKETQYF.